The present TCR beta chain was sequenced within a study of tumor-infiltrating lymphocytes in primary liver carcinoma. RNA isolated from unsorted whole blood supplied the blood RNA, with germline DNA also extracted. Study-wide points: Tumor-adjacent and tumor-blood pairs showed less overlap than tumor region pairs.

The CDR3 consists of 11 residues. Germline V gene data show CDR1 as KGHSH and CDR2 as LQKENI. With 7 bases removed from V and 7 bases from J, the gap between germline ends came to 10 bases. Of note for this clonotype: Its antigen is still unknown.

Total RNA amounting to 500 ng was the source from which TCR beta cDNA was made with a constant-region primer. TCR beta libraries came from three nested multiplex PCR rounds using slightly modified ARM-PCR. TRBV1-TRBV30 forward primers paired with a C-beta reverse primer drove the first two PCR rounds, 10 cycles each. In TCRdb, the multiplex PCR reads were re-called with MiXCR into one record per CDR3 protein. The sample holds 310,000 or so distinct CDR3 sequences, around three fifths seen once. The origin of this receptor is a woman in her twenties or thirties with primary liver carcinoma and hepatitis B virus infection. Sequenced sample: peripheral blood. The chain links TRBV18 to TRBJ1-1; D possibly corresponds to TRBD1 (6 bases). The CDR3 DNA follows: TGTGCCAGCTTACGGGACAATGAAGCTTTCTTT. Translation gives CASLRDNEAFF. The variable domain in full, with the rest retrieved from reference TRBV18 and TRBJ1-1, is NAGVMQNPRHLVRRRGQEARLRCSPMKGHSHVYWYRQLPEEGLKFMVYLQKENIIDESGMPKERFSAEFPKEGPSILRIQQVVRGDSAAYFCASLRDNEAFFGQGTRLTVV.